Detailed here is one T cell receptor (beta chain). TRB rearrangements spanning V, D and J were amplified using mixed TRB-A/B primers. In TCRdb, the multiplex PCR reads were re-called with MiXCR into one record per CDR3 protein. The sample lists approximately 1,200 distinct CDR3 sequences, roughly 33% occurring once. This specimen comes from a study of T cell repertoires in aging, cancer and after chemotherapy. The V gene's germline CDR1 is KGHSH and CDR2 LQKENI. The trim removed 6 bases at V and 6 bases at J, leaving 7 bases unmatched. The CDR3 is made up of 16 amino acids. The template was genomic DNA from peripheral blood, not RNA.

The sequencing input was blood. The sequence was obtained from a human donor with a solid tumor. The V call is TRBV18, the J call TRBJ2-2; 13 nucleotides line up with TRBD2. CDR3 sequence reads: CASSPGLAGAAGELFF. The CDR3 bases are TGTGCCAGCTCGCCCGGACTAGCGGGGGCGGCCGGGGAGCTGTTTTTT.